Listed below are T cell receptor beta chains from one sample, sequenced in a study of Graves' ophthalmopathy and Graves' hyperthyroidism. Using its own MiXCR run on the multiplex PCR reads, TCRdb lists one record per CDR3 protein. This table holds around 1.1 million distinct CDR3 sequences, roughly 35% found once. The sequenced material came from peripheral blood or thyroid tissue (not recorded which). The receptors come from an adult man with Graves' hyperthyroidism. CDR3s include the opening cysteine and the closing phenylalanine or tryptophan. The D gene is left open where the match is weak. Size tells how often a clone was seen (once, few, many) or the class of an expanded clone, and some rows leave it out.

CDR3: CAISDRSDSSYEQYF; DNA: TGTGCCATCAGTGATAGGAGTGACAGCTCCTACGAGCAGTACTTC; V: TRBV10-3; D: .; J: TRBJ2-7; size: .
CDR3: CASSKYSGPQETQYF; DNA: TGCGCCAGCAGCAAGTATAGCGGTCCCCAAGAGACCCAGTACTTC; V: TRBV4-3; D: .; J: TRBJ2-5; size: many
CDR3: CASSTGTRSLLKGAGELFF; DNA: TGTGCCAGTAGTACCGGGACACGCAGCTTACTCAAGGGGGCCGGGGAGCTGTTTTTT; V: TRBV15; D: .; J: TRBJ2-2; size: .
CDR3: CATKNRGVGGVQYF; DNA: TGTGCTACAAAAAACAGGGGGGTTGGTGGTGTCCAGTACTTC; V: TRBV7-9; D: TRBD1; J: TRBJ2-5; size: .
CDR3: CASSIATDYEQYF; DNA: TGTGCCAGTAGTATAGCCACTGACTACGAGCAGTACTTC; V: TRBV19; D: .; J: TRBJ2-7; size: many
CDR3: CSARLAGEIEQYF; DNA: TGCAGTGCTAGACTAGCGGGAGAAATCGAGCAGTACTTC; V: TRBV20-1; D: TRBD2; J: TRBJ2-7; size: few
CDR3: CSVKDSSYNSPLHF; DNA: TGCAGCGTTAAAGACAGCTCCTATAATTCACCCCTCCACTTT; V: TRBV29-1; D: .; J: TRBJ1-6; size: many
CDR3: CSARFGQGASEAFF; DNA: TGCAGTGCTAGATTCGGACAGGGGGCGTCTGAAGCTTTCTTT; V: TRBV20-1; D: TRBD1; J: TRBJ1-1; size: .
CDR3: CASSMTGGLTGELFF; DNA: TGCGCCAGCAGCATGACAGGGGGCCTGACCGGGGAGCTGTTTTTT; V: TRBV5-1; D: TRBD1; J: TRBJ2-2; size: .
CDR3: CASSSPGLAENTGELFF; DNA: TGTGCCAGCAGCTCACCCGGACTAGCGGAAAACACCGGGGAGCTGTTTTTT; V: TRBV7-2; D: TRBD2; J: TRBJ2-2; size: .
CDR3: CASSPGRKETQYF; DNA: TGTGCCAGCAGCCCCGGTAGAAAAGAGACCCAGTACTTC; V: TRBV12-3/TRBV12-4; D: .; J: TRBJ2-5; size: many
CDR3: CSVDGGDSETQYF; DNA: TGCAGCGTTGATGGCGGGGATTCCGAGACCCAGTACTTC; V: TRBV29-1; D: .; J: TRBJ2-5; size: many
CDR3: CANSRGGQGTETQYF; DNA: TGCGCCAACAGCCGGGGCGGGCAGGGCACAGAGACCCAGTACTTC; V: TRBV5-1; D: .; J: TRBJ2-5; size: .
CDR3: CASSEALRTDQETQYF; DNA: TGTGCCAGCAGTGAAGCGCTCAGGACAGATCAAGAGACCCAGTACTTC; V: TRBV2; D: .; J: TRBJ2-5; size: .
CDR3: CASSSEGSGNTIYF; DNA: TGTGCCAGCAGCTCCGAGGGATCTGGAAACACCATATATTTT; V: TRBV7-3; D: .; J: TRBJ1-3; size: many
CDR3: CASSLGSPGLRYEQYF; DNA: TGTGCCAGCAGCCTTGGAAGTCCGGGACTCCGCTACGAGCAGTACTTC; V: TRBV11-2; D: .; J: TRBJ2-7; size: .
CDR3: CAIRRDVNYGYTF; DNA: TGTGCCATCAGAAGGGACGTCAACTATGGCTACACCTTC; V: TRBV10-3; D: .; J: TRBJ1-2; size: few
CDR3: CASSPLTGSTNEKLFF; DNA: TGTGCCAGCAGCCCTTTAACAGGTTCAACTAATGAAAAACTGTTTTTT; V: TRBV12-3/TRBV12-4; D: .; J: TRBJ1-4; size: .
CDR3: CSAREASGRRETQYF; DNA: TGCAGTGCTAGAGAGGCTAGCGGGAGGCGCGAGACCCAGTACTTC; V: TRBV20-1; D: TRBD2; J: TRBJ2-5; size: many
CDR3: CASSLKTNSDEQYF; DNA: TGTGCCAGCAGCTTAAAGACTAACTCTGACGAGCAGTACTTC; V: TRBV7-9; D: .; J: TRBJ2-7; size: .
CDR3: CAISYSTEPGYAF; DNA: TGTGCCATCAGTTACTCGACGGAACCTGGCTACGCCTTC; V: TRBV10-3; D: .; J: TRBJ1-2; size: once
CDR3: CASSWGQGNTIYF; DNA: TGTGCCAGCAGTTGGGGACAGGGGAACACCATATATTTT; V: TRBV6-5; D: TRBD1; J: TRBJ1-3; size: many
CDR3: CSVVTSGVRNTEAFF; DNA: TGCAGCGTCGTCACCAGCGGGGTAAGGAACACTGAAGCTTTCTTT; V: TRBV29-1; D: .; J: TRBJ1-1; size: .
CDR3: CSVFRGSTEAFF; DNA: TGCAGCGTTTTCAGGGGGAGCACTGAAGCTTTCTTT; V: TRBV29-1; D: TRBD1; J: TRBJ1-1; size: many
CDR3: CASSGVGSSYEQYF; DNA: TGTGCCAGCAGTGGGGTAGGTAGCTCCTACGAGCAGTACTTC; V: TRBV10-3; D: .; J: TRBJ2-7; size: few
CDR3: CASSQDAGHSYEQYF; DNA: TGTGCCAGCAGCCAAGATGCTGGGCACTCCTACGAGCAGTACTTC; V: TRBV10-3; D: .; J: TRBJ2-7; size: .
CDR3: CSVPDPVGETQYF; DNA: TGCAGTGTCCCGGACCCTGTGGGTGAGACCCAGTACTTC; V: TRBV20-1; D: .; J: TRBJ2-5; size: many
CDR3: CATSLQTF; DNA: TGTGCCACCAGCCTCCAGACTTTC; V: TRBV15; D: .; J: TRBJ2-6; size: .
CDR3: CASSLVGLDGYTF; DNA: TGTGCCAGCAGCTTAGTAGGGCTCGATGGCTACACCTTC; V: TRBV7-2; D: .; J: TRBJ1-2; size: many
CDR3: CSARDSWETQYF; DNA: TGCAGTGCTAGAGATAGCTGGGAGACCCAGTACTTC; V: TRBV20-1; D: .; J: TRBJ2-5; size: many
CDR3: CASRVTGTGVRAFF; DNA: TGTGCCAGCAGGGTAACCGGGACAGGGGTTCGAGCTTTCTTT; V: TRBV2; D: TRBD1; J: TRBJ1-1; size: .
CDR3: CASSLKGGGENTEAFF; DNA: TGTGCCAGCAGCTTAAAAGGAGGGGGTGAGAACACTGAAGCTTTCTTT; V: TRBV7-9; D: .; J: TRBJ1-1; size: .
CDR3: CASQGSIGALETQYF; DNA: TGTGCCAGCCAGGGTAGCATTGGAGCTTTAGAGACCCAGTACTTC; V: TRBV25-1; D: .; J: TRBJ2-5; size: .
CDR3: CASSEAPEHTGELFF; DNA: TGTGCCAGCAGTGAAGCGCCGGAGCACACCGGGGAGCTGTTTTTT; V: TRBV2; D: .; J: TRBJ2-2; size: few
CDR3: CSARQGANTEAFF; DNA: TGCAGTGCCCGACAGGGGGCGAACACTGAAGCTTTCTTT; V: TRBV20-1; D: TRBD1; J: TRBJ1-1; size: .
CDR3: CASSYPRTSGRAAVYEQYF; DNA: TGTGCCAGCAGTTACCCCAGGACTAGCGGGAGGGCCGCGGTCTACGAGCAGTACTTC; V: TRBV6-2/TRBV6-3; D: TRBD2; J: TRBJ2-7; size: few
CDR3: CASSLERANSPLHF; DNA: TGTGCCAGCAGCTTAGAAAGGGCAAATTCACCCCTCCACTTT; V: TRBV7-2; D: .; J: TRBJ1-6; size: many
CDR3: CASTLPGGQGGGYTF; DNA: TGTGCCAGTACCCTCCCTGGTGGACAGGGCGGGGGCTACACCTTC; V: TRBV19; D: TRBD1; J: TRBJ1-2; size: many
CDR3: CSVRGTGREQYF; DNA: TGCAGCGTTCGAGGGACAGGGCGAGAGCAGTACTTC; V: TRBV29-1; D: TRBD1; J: TRBJ2-7; size: .
CDR3: CASSQDEGQGGTEAFF; DNA: TGTGCCAGCAGCCAAGATGAGGGACAGGGGGGTACTGAAGCTTTCTTT; V: TRBV7-2; D: TRBD1; J: TRBJ1-1; size: .
CDR3: CAGSFKQGTSSGNTIYF; DNA: TGTGCCGGCAGCTTCAAGCAGGGGACGAGCTCTGGAAACACCATATATTTT; V: TRBV11-2; D: .; J: TRBJ1-3; size: .
CDR3: CASSQDTASLEQYF; DNA: TGTGCCAGCAGCCAAGATACGGCCTCCCTCGAGCAGTACTTC; V: TRBV9; D: .; J: TRBJ2-7; size: .
CDR3: CASSYVSGRSSGNTIYF; DNA: TGTGCCAGCAGTTACGTTAGCGGAAGAAGCTCTGGAAACACCATATATTTT; V: TRBV6-2/TRBV6-3; D: .; J: TRBJ1-3; size: .
CDR3: CASSAQGLEEQYF; DNA: TGTGCCAGCAGTGCTCAGGGGCTGGAAGAGCAGTACTTC; V: TRBV27; D: .; J: TRBJ2-7; size: .
CDR3: CASSLGGTGDVNYGYTF; DNA: TGCGCCAGCAGCTTGGGGGGGACAGGGGACGTAAACTATGGCTACACCTTC; V: TRBV5-1; D: TRBD1; J: TRBJ1-2; size: .
CDR3: CASSGTGTGNGYTF; DNA: TGTGCCAGCAGCGGCACCGGGACAGGGAATGGCTACACCTTC; V: TRBV7-4; D: TRBD1; J: TRBJ1-2; size: .
CDR3: CASSQGQFFAEAFF; DNA: TGTGCCAGCAGCCAGGGACAGTTCTTTGCTGAAGCTTTCTTT; V: TRBV7-2; D: TRBD1; J: TRBJ1-1; size: many
CDR3: CSAVRQDGEPQHF; DNA: TGCAGTGCAGTCAGACAGGACGGAGAGCCCCAGCATTTT; V: TRBV20-1; D: .; J: TRBJ1-5; size: .
CDR3: CASIVGRNTGELFF; DNA: TGTGCCAGCATCGTAGGGCGGAACACCGGGGAGCTGTTTTTT; V: TRBV12-3/TRBV12-4; D: .; J: TRBJ2-2; size: .
CDR3: CATSKSGVSDTEAFF; DNA: TGTGCCACCAGTAAGTCAGGGGTATCGGACACTGAAGCTTTCTTT; V: TRBV24-1; D: .; J: TRBJ1-1; size: many
CDR3: CATSNLRASSGNTIYF; DNA: TGTGCCACCAGCAACCTACGGGCAAGCTCTGGAAACACCATATATTTT; V: TRBV15; D: .; J: TRBJ1-3; size: .
CDR3: CASSIGVGRDQPQHF; DNA: TGTGCCAGTAGTATCGGCGTGGGGCGCGATCAGCCCCAGCATTTT; V: TRBV19; D: .; J: TRBJ1-5; size: .
CDR3: CAIGLGGNTIYF; DNA: TGTGCCATAGGCCTTGGGGGAAACACCATATATTTT; V: TRBV10-3; D: .; J: TRBJ1-3; size: .
CDR3: CASSAGLAGRTYEQYF; DNA: TGCGCCAGCAGTGCCGGACTAGCGGGACGGACCTACGAGCAGTACTTC; V: TRBV10-2; D: TRBD2; J: TRBJ2-7; size: .
CDR3: CASSAGPMGTGELFF; DNA: TGTGCCAGCAGTGCAGGGCCCATGGGCACCGGGGAGCTGTTTTTT; V: TRBV2; D: .; J: TRBJ2-2; size: .
CDR3: CASLKSGGRNQPQHF; DNA: TGTGCCAGCCTAAAATCGGGGGGTCGAAATCAGCCCCAGCATTTT; V: TRBV28; D: .; J: TRBJ1-5; size: .
CDR3: CASSFRGRNYGYTF; DNA: TGTGCCAGCAGTTTCAGGGGGCGAAACTATGGCTACACCTTC; V: TRBV6-5; D: TRBD1; J: TRBJ1-2; size: few
CDR3: CSASWSLVDSPLHF; DNA: TGCAGTGCTAGCTGGTCTCTCGTCGATTCACCCCTCCACTTT; V: TRBV20-1; D: .; J: TRBJ1-6; size: many
CDR3: CASSVAGTAEETQYF; DNA: TGTGCCAGCAGCGTAGCCGGGACAGCAGAAGAGACCCAGTACTTC; V: TRBV9; D: TRBD1; J: TRBJ2-5; size: .
CDR3: CASSSQTGVLHEQYF; DNA: TGTGCCAGCAGCTCCCAGACAGGGGTCTTGCACGAGCAGTACTTC; V: TRBV11-2; D: TRBD1; J: TRBJ2-7; size: .